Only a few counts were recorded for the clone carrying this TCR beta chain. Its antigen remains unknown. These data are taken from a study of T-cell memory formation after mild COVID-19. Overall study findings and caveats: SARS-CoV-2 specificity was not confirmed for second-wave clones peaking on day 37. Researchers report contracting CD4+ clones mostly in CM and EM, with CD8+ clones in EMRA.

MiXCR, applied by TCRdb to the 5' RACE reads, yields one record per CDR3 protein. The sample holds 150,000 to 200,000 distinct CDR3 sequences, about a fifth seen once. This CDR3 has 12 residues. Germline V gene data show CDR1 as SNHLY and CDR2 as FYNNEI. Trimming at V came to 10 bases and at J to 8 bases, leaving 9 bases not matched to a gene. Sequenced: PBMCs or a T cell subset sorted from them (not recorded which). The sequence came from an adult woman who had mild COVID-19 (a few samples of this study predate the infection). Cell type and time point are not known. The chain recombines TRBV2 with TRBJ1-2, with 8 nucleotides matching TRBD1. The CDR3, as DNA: TGTGCCAACGAGCAGGGGGCAATAGGCTACACCTTC. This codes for CANEQGAIGYTF.